The rows below give T cell receptor beta chains drawn from one sample of a study of shared clonotypes between healthy human individuals. Sequenced by immunoSEQ multiplex PCR; TCRdb stores in-frame clones only, minus some. The sample includes hundreds of thousands of clones, around 77% seen only once; the top ten take around 12%. Input material: PBMCs. These receptors were obtained from a woman aged 40 to 50 in good health. Some clones in this sample may be carry-over from other donors' samples. The CDR3 runs from the conserved cysteine through the conserved F or W. The D gene is left open where the match is weak. Clone size, where shown, is once, few, many, or a class for clones that have expanded.

>TRBJ2-7|many|.|TRBV2
TGTGCCAGCAGTGCCCCTAGGGGGTTGTACGAGCAGTACTTC
CASSAPRGLYEQYF
>TRBJ1-2|.|TRBD1|TRBV5-1
TGCGCCAGCAGCTTGGGGTCACCGGGACAGGGAAATGGCTACACCTTC
CASSLGSPGQGNGYTF
>TRBJ1-5|.|.|TRBV5-8
TGTGCCAGCAGCTTGTGGAACAGTAATCAGCCCCAGCATTTT
CASSLWNSNQPQHF
>TRBJ2-7|.|TRBD2|TRBV30
TGTGCCTGGAGTGACGGGAGGGCATGGTACGAGCAGTACTTC
CAWSDGRAWYEQYF
>TRBJ2-3|.|.|TRBV7-8
TGTGCCAGCAGCTCCCAGCCAAGCACAGATACGCAGTATTTT
CASSSQPSTDTQYF
>TRBJ1-1|.|.|TRBV5-4
TGTGCCAGCAGCTCGGGTAATGGGGGCACTGAAGCTTTCTTT
CASSSGNGGTEAFF
>TRBJ2-7|.|TRBD2|TRBV16
TGTGCCAGCAGTACTCCGATAGCGGGAGGGCCCTACGAGCAGTACTTC
CASSTPIAGGPYEQYF
>TRBJ1-2|once|.|TRBV4-2
TGTGCCAGCAGCCAAGATCCAATTTCCGGAAGACGGGGCTATGGCTACACCTTC
CASSQDPISGRRGYGYTF
>TRBJ1-2|once|TRBD1|TRBV28
TGTGCCAGCAGTCTCTACAGGGGGCGGTATAGCTACACCTTC
CASSLYRGRYSYTF
>TRBJ2-1|.|.|TRBV7-9
TGTGCCAGCAGCCCACTAAGCTCCTACAATGAGCAGTTCTTC
CASSPLSSYNEQFF
>TRBJ2-3|.|.|TRBV4-1
TGCGCCAGCAGCCTTGGGTTTGGAGATACGCAGTATTTT
CASSLGFGDTQYF
>TRBJ2-7|.|.|TRBV5-4
TGTGCCAGCAGCTTGGCGGGGAGTGACTCCTACGAGCAGTACTTC
CASSLAGSDSYEQYF
>TRBJ2-1|.|.|TRBV11-1
TGTGCCAGCAGCCCCGGGTTTGGAAATGAGCAGTTCTTC
CASSPGFGNEQFF
>TRBJ1-2|.|TRBD1|TRBV28
TGTGCCAGCAGAGCTCCGGGACAGGGAGATGGCTACACCTTC
CASRAPGQGDGYTF
>TRBJ2-7|.|TRBD1|TRBV7-9
TGTGCCAGCAGAGACGACAGGGGAACCTACGAGCAGTACTTC
CASRDDRGTYEQYF
>TRBJ1-4|.|TRBD1|TRBV2
TGTGCCAGCAGTGCAGGGGGGCCCACGAAACTGTTTTTT
CASSAGGPTKLFF
>TRBJ2-2|.|TRBD2|TRBV7-2
TGTGCCAGCAGCGGGACTAGCGGGACCGGGGAGCTGTTTTTT
CASSGTSGTGELFF
>TRBJ2-7|.|TRBD2|TRBV7-8
TGTGCCAGCAGCCCCCCAACCGGACTAGCGGGCGTTATAACCTACGAGCAGTACTTC
CASSPPTGLAGVITYEQYF
>TRBJ2-1|.|.|TRBV5-1
TGCGCCAGCAGCCCTGGACAGAACAATGAGCAGTTCTTC
CASSPGQNNEQFF
>TRBJ1-1|.|.|TRBV18
TGTGCCAGCTCACCCGTACAGGGTATAGCTGAAGCTTTCTTT
CASSPVQGIAEAFF
>TRBJ1-2|many|.|TRBV5-1
TGCGCCAGCAGCAGGGACGGTACTAACTATGGCTACACCTTC
CASSRDGTNYGYTF
>TRBJ1-1|.|.|TRBV6-6
TGTGCCAGCAGTGACTCGGGCCAAATGAACACTGAAGCTTTCTTT
CASSDSGQMNTEAFF
>TRBJ2-7|.|TRBD2|TRBV11-2
TGTGCCAGCAGCACCTCCGGGACTATCTTCTCCTACGAGCAGTACTTC
CASSTSGTIFSYEQYF
>TRBJ1-5|.|.|TRBV19
TGTGCCAGTAGTATAGGCAGGGGATATCAGCCCCAGCATTTT
CASSIGRGYQPQHF
>TRBJ2-5|.|TRBD1|TRBV2
TGTGCCAGCAGTAGGGACAGGGGAGGGGAGGAGACCCAGTACTTC
CASSRDRGGEETQYF
>TRBJ2-5|.|TRBD2|TRBV29-1
TGCAGCGTTTCCGCCGGACTAGTAGTGGAGACCCAGTACTTC
CSVSAGLVVETQYF
>TRBJ2-7|.|.|TRBV6-5
TGTGCCAGCAGCCCCCAGGGCCGGGACGAGCAGTACTTC
CASSPQGRDEQYF
>TRBJ2-1|.|TRBD1|TRBV28
TGTGCCAGCACCGATTCCGGGACAGAAAGTGAGCAGTTCTTC
CASTDSGTESEQFF
>TRBJ1-1|.|.|TRBV28
TGTGCCAGCAGTAGACTCCAGGAAAACACTGAAGCTTTCTTT
CASSRLQENTEAFF
>TRBJ2-5|.|.|TRBV9
TGTGCCAGCAGCCCGACCGGGGAGACCCAGTACTTC
CASSPTGETQYF
>TRBJ2-1|.|TRBD2|TRBV4-1
TGCGCCAGCAGCCACGCTCTGGCGGGAGGCTACTACAATGAGCAGTTCTTC
CASSHALAGGYYNEQFF
>TRBJ2-1|.|.|TRBV10-3
TGTGCCATCAGTGAAGTTAGGGAGCAGTTCTTC
CAISEVREQFF
>TRBJ2-5|many|TRBD2|TRBV5-1
TGCGCCAGCAGCCCGCGACCGGGACTAGCGGGAACGGAGACCCAGTACTTC
CASSPRPGLAGTETQYF
>TRBJ1-1|.|TRBD1|TRBV23-1
TGCGCCAGCAGTCAATCGAGGGGGCTGGCTGAAGCTTTCTTT
CASSQSRGLAEAFF
>TRBJ2-7|.|TRBD2|TRBV7-2
TGTGCCAGCAGCAGGTTAGCGGGAGGTCGGTACGAGCAGTACTTC
CASSRLAGGRYEQYF
>TRBJ1-1|.|.|TRBV18
TGTGCCAGCTCATCGGGACAGAACACTGAAGCTTTCTTT
CASSSGQNTEAFF
>TRBJ2-1|.|.|TRBV4-2
TGTGCCAGCAGCCAAGAGGCGTCGAGCTCCTACAATGAGCAGTTCTTC
CASSQEASSSYNEQFF
>TRBJ2-5|.|TRBD2|TRBV5-1
TGCGCCAGCAGCCAGACTAGCGGGAGTGCAGAGACCCAGTACTTC
CASSQTSGSAETQYF
>TRBJ1-1|.|.|TRBV14
TGTGCCAGCAGCCGAGCCTTAGGGGTGAACACTGAAGCTTTCTTT
CASSRALGVNTEAFF
>TRBJ1-1|few|TRBD1|TRBV29-1
TGCAGTTCCAAGACAGGGGGGGACACTGAAGCTTTCTTT
CSSKTGGDTEAFF
>TRBJ1-1|.|.|TRBV28
TGTGCCAGCAGTCCCAGGGACTCCCGGCCCACTGAAGCTTTCTTT
CASSPRDSRPTEAFF
>TRBJ2-1|.|TRBD1|TRBV29-1
TGCAGCTCTGCGCCGGGGCCAGGGGGAAATGAGCAGTTCTTC
CSSAPGPGGNEQFF